This TCR beta chain was identified during a study of human versus mouse CDR3 diversity and MHC coevolution. General study findings and limits: iCHAO1 estimated the human TCR beta repertoire at about 1.6 million clonotypes.

In the case of this clone: The target antigen is unknown.

This table comes from immunoSEQ multiplex PCR, and its TCRdb copy is limited to in-frame clones, with some not included. Of tens of thousands of clones listed, about 93% were seen once; the top ten hold approximately 17%. The sample consisted of naive CD4+ T cells from blood. Subset of the sample: CD45RO-negative CD62L-positive naive CD4 T cells. This clonotype originated in a person aged 55-75 years in good health.

The CDR3 bases are TGCGCCAGCAGCCCAAGAGCGGGAGGGCCTGGTAGCTCCTACAATGAGCAGTTCTTC. Translated, it gives CASSPRAGGPGSSYNEQFF. The chain couples TRBV4-1 to TRBJ2-1; 10 nucleotides align to TRBD2. Germline loops: CDR1 MGHRA, CDR2 YSYEKL. The CDR3 is 19 residues long. V trimming: 4 bases; J trimming: 0 bases; junction bases outside the gene matches: 12.